The clone carrying this T cell receptor beta chain was counted a few times. Here immunoSEQ multiplex PCR was the method, and the copy in TCRdb shows in-frame clones only, minus some. This sample yields tens of thousands of clones, of which almost 65% are seen a single time; around 20% belongs to the top ten. The data were obtained in a study of radiotherapy plus CTLA-4 blockade in lung cancer. Germline CDR1 LNHDA, CDR2 SQIVND (reference sequence). The CDR3 spans 13 residues. J gave up 1 base and V 6 bases, and 2 bases lay outside the gene matches. The sample consisted of peripheral blood, taken from a patient treated with radiotherapy plus ipilimumab. J is TRBJ1-1 and V is TRBV19, with 7 nucleotides matching TRBD1. The receptor comes from a human donor with non-small cell lung cancer who had a partial response to radiotherapy plus ipilimumab. The CDR3 DNA reads as TGTGCCAGTAGAGACAGGGCGAACACTGAAGCTTTCTTT. It yields the protein CASRDRANTEAFF.